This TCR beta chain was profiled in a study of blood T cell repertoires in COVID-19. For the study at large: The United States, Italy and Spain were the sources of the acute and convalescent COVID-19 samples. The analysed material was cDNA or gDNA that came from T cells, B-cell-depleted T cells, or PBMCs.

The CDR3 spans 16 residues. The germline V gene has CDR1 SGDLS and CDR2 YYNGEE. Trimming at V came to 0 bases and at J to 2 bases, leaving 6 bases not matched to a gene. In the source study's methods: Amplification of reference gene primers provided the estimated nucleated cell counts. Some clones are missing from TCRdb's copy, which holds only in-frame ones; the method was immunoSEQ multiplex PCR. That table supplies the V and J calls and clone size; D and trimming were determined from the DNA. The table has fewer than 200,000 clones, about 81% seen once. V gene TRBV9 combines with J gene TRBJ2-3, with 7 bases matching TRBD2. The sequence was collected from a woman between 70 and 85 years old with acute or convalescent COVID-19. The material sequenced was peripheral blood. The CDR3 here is CASSVERGTTTDTQYF. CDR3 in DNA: TGTGCCAGCAGCGTAGAGAGAGGGACTACCACAGATACGCAGTATTTT.